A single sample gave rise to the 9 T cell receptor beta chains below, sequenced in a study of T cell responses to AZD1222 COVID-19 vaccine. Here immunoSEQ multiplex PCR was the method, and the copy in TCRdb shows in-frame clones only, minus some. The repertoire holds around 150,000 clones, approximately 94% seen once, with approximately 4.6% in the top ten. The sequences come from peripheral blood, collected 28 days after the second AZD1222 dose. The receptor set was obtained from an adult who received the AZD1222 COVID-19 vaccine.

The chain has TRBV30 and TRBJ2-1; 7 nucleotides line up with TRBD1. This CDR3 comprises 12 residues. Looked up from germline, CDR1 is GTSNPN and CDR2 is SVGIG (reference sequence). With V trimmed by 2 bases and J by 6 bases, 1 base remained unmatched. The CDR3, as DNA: TGTGCCTGGAGTCCAGGGGGCAATGAGCAGTTCTTC. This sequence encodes CAWSPGGNEQFF. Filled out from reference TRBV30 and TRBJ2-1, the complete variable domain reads SQTIHQWPATLVQPVGSPLSLECTVEGTSNPNLYWYRQAAGRGLQLLFYSVGIGQISSEVPQNLSASRPQDRQFILSSKKLLLSDSGFYLCAWSPGGNEQFFGPGTRLTVL.

This CDR3 reads CASSIDRIVLVQPQHF. CDR3 nucleotide sequence: TGTGCCAGTAGTATAGATCGCATCGTTCTGGTCCAGCCCCAGCATTTT. The chain couples TRBV19 to TRBJ1-5; no definite D call. Germline-derived CDR1 and CDR2 are LNHDA and SQIVND (reference sequence). The CDR3 is 16 residues long. V dropped 0 bases and J dropped 7 bases, with 16 bases sitting between them.

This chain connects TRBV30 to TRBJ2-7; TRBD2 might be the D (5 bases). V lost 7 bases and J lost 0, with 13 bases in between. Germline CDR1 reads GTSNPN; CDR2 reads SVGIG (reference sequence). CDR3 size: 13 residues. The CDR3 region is CASLRRSSYEQYF. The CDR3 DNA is TGTGCCTCCCTCCGGAGGAGCTCCTACGAGCAGTACTTC.

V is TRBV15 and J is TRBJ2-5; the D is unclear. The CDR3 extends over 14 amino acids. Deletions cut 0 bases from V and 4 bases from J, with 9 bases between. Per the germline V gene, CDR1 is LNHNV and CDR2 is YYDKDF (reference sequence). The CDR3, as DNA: TGTGCCACCAGCAGAGATGGAGACGGAGAGACCCAGTACTTC. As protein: CATSRDGDGETQYF.

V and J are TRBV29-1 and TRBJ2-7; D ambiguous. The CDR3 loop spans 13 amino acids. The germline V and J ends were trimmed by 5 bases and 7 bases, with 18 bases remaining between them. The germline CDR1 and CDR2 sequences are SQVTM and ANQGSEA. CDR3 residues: CSVRATPSREQYF. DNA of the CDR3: TGCAGCGTTAGGGCCACCCCCTCTCGTGAGCAGTACTTC.

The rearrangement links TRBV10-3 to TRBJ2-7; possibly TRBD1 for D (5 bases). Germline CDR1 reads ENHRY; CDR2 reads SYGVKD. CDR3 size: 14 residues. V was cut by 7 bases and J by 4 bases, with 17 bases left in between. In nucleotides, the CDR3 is TGTGCCATCAAGGATGCAGGGCAAAGGTACGAGCAGTACTTC. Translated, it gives CAIKDAGQRYEQYF.

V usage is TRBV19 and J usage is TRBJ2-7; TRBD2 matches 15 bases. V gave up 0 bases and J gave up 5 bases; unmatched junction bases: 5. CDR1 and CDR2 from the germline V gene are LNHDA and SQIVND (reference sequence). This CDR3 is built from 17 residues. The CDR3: CASSIEGLAGGFDEQYF. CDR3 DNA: TGTGCCAGTAGTATAGAGGGACTAGCGGGAGGTTTCGACGAGCAGTACTTC.

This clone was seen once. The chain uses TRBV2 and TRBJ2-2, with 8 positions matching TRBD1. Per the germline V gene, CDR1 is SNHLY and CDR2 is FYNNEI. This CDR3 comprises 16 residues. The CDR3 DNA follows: TGTGCTACCTCCCCGGACAGGGTATTGAGAACCGGGGAGCTGTTTTTT. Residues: CATSPDRVLRTGELFF.

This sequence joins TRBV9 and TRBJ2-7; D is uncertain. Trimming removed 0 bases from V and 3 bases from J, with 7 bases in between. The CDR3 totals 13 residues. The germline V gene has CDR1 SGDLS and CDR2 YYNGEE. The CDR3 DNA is TGTGCCAGCAGCGTAGGGGTGGGCTACGAGCAGTACTTC. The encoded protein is CASSVGVGYEQYF.